Listed below are T cell receptor beta chains from one sample, sequenced in a study of blood T cell repertoires in COVID-19. Profiled with immunoSEQ multiplex PCR; TCRdb holds only in-frame clones, not every one. The sample holds over 250,000 clones; about nine tenths are singletons and the top ten take roughly 2.3%. Sequencing was carried out using peripheral blood. The receptor set was obtained from a man aged 45 to 65 with acute or convalescent COVID-19. The CDR3 runs from the conserved cysteine through the conserved F or W. The order of the fields is D gene, V gene, clone size, J gene, CDR3 protein, CDR3 DNA. D genes are given only for firm matches. Clone size, where shown, is once, few, many, or a class for clones that have expanded.

D: -; V: TRBV6-5; size: -; J: TRBJ2-1; CDR3: CASSYSRRGNEQFF; DNA: TGTGCCAGCAGTTACTCCCGCAGGGGCAATGAGCAGTTCTTC
D: TRBD1; V: TRBV5-4; size: -; J: TRBJ2-5; CDR3: CASSAPGQGGGETQYF; DNA: TGTGCCAGCAGCGCCCCCGGACAGGGAGGAGGGGAGACCCAGTACTTC
D: TRBD1; V: TRBV7-2; size: -; J: TRBJ2-7; CDR3: CASSRGGTGGRYEQYF; DNA: TGTGCCAGCAGCAGGGGTGGGACAGGGGGCAGGTACGAGCAGTACTTC
D: -; V: TRBV25-1; size: -; J: TRBJ2-5; CDR3: CASSVAGKGQETQYF; DNA: TGTGCCAGCAGTGTGGCAGGGAAGGGTCAAGAGACCCAGTACTTC
D: -; V: TRBV5-4; size: -; J: TRBJ1-4; CDR3: CASSPSTEGEKLFF; DNA: TGTGCCAGCAGCCCCTCCACGGAGGGTGAAAAACTGTTTTTT
D: -; V: TRBV5-6; size: -; J: TRBJ1-1; CDR3: CASSHPTAMNTEAFF; DNA: TGTGCCAGCAGCCATCCGACAGCGATGAACACTGAAGCTTTCTTT
D: -; V: TRBV12-3/TRBV12-4; size: -; J: TRBJ2-5; CDR3: CASSLGPLGTQYF; DNA: TGTGCCAGCAGTTTAGGCCCTCTCGGGACCCAGTACTTC
D: TRBD2; V: TRBV18; size: -; J: TRBJ2-3; CDR3: CASSPRTSGGVDTQYF; DNA: TGTGCCAGCTCACCACGGACTAGCGGGGGTGTTGATACGCAGTATTTT
D: -; V: TRBV9; size: -; J: TRBJ2-1; CDR3: CASSVVGVRADEQFF; DNA: TGTGCCAGCAGCGTAGTTGGGGTGAGGGCAGATGAGCAGTTCTTC
D: -; V: TRBV6-5; size: once; J: TRBJ1-1; CDR3: CASSYSGRGTEAFF; DNA: TGTGCCAGCAGTTACTCTGGGAGGGGCACTGAAGCTTTCTTT
D: -; V: TRBV10-2; size: -; J: TRBJ2-3; CDR3: CASSESGIGGPDTQYF; DNA: TGCGCCAGCAGTGAGTCGGGTATCGGGGGGCCAGATACGCAGTATTTT
D: TRBD1; V: TRBV30; size: -; J: TRBJ2-5; CDR3: CAWSPGQGAGETQYF; DNA: TGTGCCTGGAGCCCGGGACAGGGGGCTGGGGAGACCCAGTACTTC
D: -; V: TRBV9; size: -; J: TRBJ2-5; CDR3: CASSVEKQETQYF; DNA: TGTGCCAGCAGCGTTGAGAAACAAGAGACCCAGTACTTC
D: TRBD1; V: TRBV27; size: -; J: TRBJ1-6; CDR3: CASSLFPDWRTGQGSPLHF; DNA: TGTGCCAGCAGTTTATTTCCCGATTGGAGGACAGGGCAAGGTTCACCCCTCCACTTT
D: TRBD2; V: TRBV11-2; size: -; J: TRBJ2-7; CDR3: CASSSLTSGGYEQYF; DNA: TGTGCCAGCAGCTCACTGACTAGCGGGGGATACGAGCAGTACTTC
D: TRBD1; V: TRBV7-3; size: -; J: TRBJ1-2; CDR3: CASSLTPGTGDGYTF; DNA: TGTGCCAGCAGCTTAACACCCGGGACAGGGGATGGCTACACCTTC
D: TRBD2; V: TRBV4-2; size: -; J: TRBJ2-5; CDR3: CASSQGGGAIETQYF; DNA: TGTGCCAGCAGCCAAGGCGGGGGAGCAATTGAGACCCAGTACTTC
D: -; V: TRBV5-1; size: -; J: TRBJ1-1; CDR3: CASSSQGGNTEAFF; DNA: TGCGCCAGCAGCTCCCAAGGGGGGAACACTGAAGCTTTCTTT
D: TRBD1; V: TRBV7-3; size: -; J: TRBJ1-6; CDR3: CASSLTGQGNSPLHF; DNA: TGTGCCAGCAGCTTAACGGGACAGGGTAACTCACCCCTCCACTTT
D: -; V: TRBV2; size: -; J: TRBJ1-1; CDR3: CASKGEGFSLDNTEAFF; DNA: TGTGCCAGCAAGGGGGAGGGATTCTCCCTCGATAACACTGAAGCTTTCTTT
D: -; V: TRBV5-5; size: once; J: TRBJ2-7; CDR3: CASSSRDEQYF; DNA: TGTGCCAGCAGTTCGAGGGACGAGCAGTACTTC
D: -; V: TRBV30; size: -; J: TRBJ1-4; CDR3: CAWGTTTNEKLFF; DNA: TGTGCCTGGGGGACAACAACTAATGAAAAACTGTTTTTT
D: -; V: TRBV2; size: -; J: TRBJ2-7; CDR3: CASSEGQYEQYF; DNA: TGTGCCAGCAGTGAAGGGCAATACGAGCAGTACTTC
D: -; V: TRBV19; size: once; J: TRBJ1-1; CDR3: CASSMIGHGTEAFF; DNA: TGTGCCAGTAGTATGATTGGGCACGGCACTGAAGCTTTCTTT
D: -; V: TRBV30; size: -; J: TRBJ2-3; CDR3: CAWSVKPSHLTDTQYF; DNA: TGTGCCTGGAGTGTAAAGCCTAGCCACCTCACAGATACGCAGTATTTT
D: -; V: TRBV7-9; size: -; J: TRBJ2-7; CDR3: CASSLGPHYEQYF; DNA: TGTGCCAGCAGCTTGGGGCCACACTACGAGCAGTACTTC
D: TRBD1; V: TRBV7-9; size: -; J: TRBJ2-3; CDR3: CASSPRDRVGTDTQYF; DNA: TGTGCCAGCAGCCCAAGGGACAGGGTTGGCACAGATACGCAGTATTTT
D: -; V: TRBV21-1; size: -; J: TRBJ1-1; CDR3: CASSPGEARGTEAFF; DNA: TGTGCCAGCAGCCCCGGAGAGGCCCGGGGCACTGAAGCTTTCTTT
D: -; V: TRBV4-2; size: -; J: TRBJ1-2; CDR3: CASSSRGVVEGYTF; DNA: TGTGCCAGCAGCTCGCGGGGGGTAGTGGAGGGCTACACCTTC
D: -; V: TRBV30; size: -; J: TRBJ1-5; CDR3: CAWSVRVNQPQHF; DNA: TGTGCCTGGAGTGTGAGGGTGAATCAGCCCCAGCATTTT
D: -; V: TRBV7-9; size: -; J: TRBJ1-2; CDR3: CASSLEAGYTF; DNA: TGTGCCAGCAGCTTAGAAGCCGGCTACACCTTC
D: -; V: TRBV11-2; size: few; J: TRBJ1-5; CDR3: CASSLDRPRGAFNQPQHF; DNA: TGTGCCAGCAGCTTAGATCGCCCCCGGGGGGCATTCAATCAGCCCCAGCATTTT
D: -; V: TRBV3-1/TRBV3-2; size: -; J: TRBJ1-1; CDR3: CASSSSREGWAEAFF; DNA: TGTGCCAGCAGCTCTAGTCGGGAAGGATGGGCTGAAGCTTTCTTT
D: -; V: TRBV7-9; size: -; J: TRBJ2-7; CDR3: CASSTQQGPYEQYF; DNA: TGTGCCAGCAGCACCCAACAGGGCCCCTACGAGCAGTACTTC
D: TRBD1; V: TRBV7-3; size: -; J: TRBJ1-5; CDR3: CASSSGTGGYQHF; DNA: TGTGCCAGCAGCTCTGGTACAGGGGGATACCAGCATTTT
D: TRBD2; V: TRBV7-9; size: -; J: TRBJ2-7; CDR3: CASSPPGLPYSYEQYF; DNA: TGTGCCAGCAGCCCTCCGGGACTACCCTACTCCTACGAGCAGTACTTC
D: -; V: TRBV6-7; size: -; J: TRBJ1-2; CDR3: CASSYFGGTSYGYTF; DNA: TGTGCCAGCAGTTATTTCGGGGGGACTTCCTATGGCTACACCTTC
D: -; V: TRBV15; size: -; J: TRBJ1-2; CDR3: CATSRDGPGRYGYTF; DNA: TGTGCCACCAGCAGAGATGGGCCAGGGCGCTATGGCTACACCTTC
D: -; V: TRBV27; size: -; J: TRBJ2-2; CDR3: CATYSSPFANTGELFF; DNA: TGTGCCACCTACTCGTCCCCATTCGCGAACACCGGGGAGCTGTTTTTT
D: TRBD2; V: TRBV3-1/TRBV3-2; size: once; J: TRBJ2-1; CDR3: CASSPNLAGVPYNEQFF; DNA: TGTGCCAGCAGCCCCAACCTAGCGGGGGTACCCTACAATGAGCAGTTCTTC
D: -; V: TRBV7-9; size: few; J: TRBJ1-1; CDR3: CASSTYQRGMTEAFF; DNA: TGTGCCAGCAGCACCTATCAGCGAGGGATGACTGAAGCTTTCTTT
D: TRBD1; V: TRBV3-1/TRBV3-2; size: -; J: TRBJ2-7; CDR3: CASSQGQGSYEQYF; DNA: TGTGCCAGCAGCCAAGGACAGGGTTCCTACGAGCAGTACTTC
D: TRBD2; V: TRBV6-1; size: -; J: TRBJ2-3; CDR3: CASREGLVGSDTQYF; DNA: TGTGCCAGCAGGGAAGGACTAGTCGGCTCAGATACGCAGTATTTT
D: -; V: TRBV5-8; size: -; J: TRBJ1-2; CDR3: CASSITMEQGGSYTF; DNA: TGTGCCAGCAGCATCACGATGGAGCAGGGCGGTAGCTACACCTTC
D: TRBD2; V: TRBV7-9; size: -; J: TRBJ2-3; CDR3: CASRLAGGTDTQYF; DNA: TGTGCCAGCAGACTAGCGGGGGGCACAGATACGCAGTATTTT
D: -; V: TRBV2; size: -; J: TRBJ1-5; CDR3: CASSGEGGAYQPQHF; DNA: TGTGCCAGCAGTGGGGAAGGAGGGGCGTATCAGCCCCAGCATTTT
D: -; V: TRBV7-6; size: -; J: TRBJ2-3; CDR3: CASSPRGQADTQYF; DNA: TGTGCCAGCAGCCCTAGGGGCCAAGCAGATACGCAGTATTTT
D: TRBD1; V: TRBV11-2; size: -; J: TRBJ2-7; CDR3: CASSPDRFGEQYF; DNA: TGTGCCAGCAGCCCGGACAGGTTTGGGGAGCAGTACTTC
D: -; V: TRBV4-2; size: -; J: TRBJ2-2; CDR3: CASRRGSTGELFF; DNA: TGTGCCAGCCGTAGAGGGTCCACCGGGGAGCTGTTTTTT
D: TRBD1; V: TRBV2; size: once; J: TRBJ1-5; CDR3: CASRTGQPQHF; DNA: TGTGCCAGCAGGACAGGGCAGCCCCAGCATTTT
D: TRBD2; V: TRBV10-1; size: -; J: TRBJ2-1; CDR3: CASSEALAGGDEQFF; DNA: TGCGCCAGCAGTGAGGCTCTAGCGGGTGGTGATGAGCAGTTCTTC
D: -; V: TRBV18; size: -; J: TRBJ2-2; CDR3: CASSPRARDLSTGELFF; DNA: TGTGCCAGCTCCCCCCGAGCCCGAGATTTAAGTACCGGGGAGCTGTTTTTT